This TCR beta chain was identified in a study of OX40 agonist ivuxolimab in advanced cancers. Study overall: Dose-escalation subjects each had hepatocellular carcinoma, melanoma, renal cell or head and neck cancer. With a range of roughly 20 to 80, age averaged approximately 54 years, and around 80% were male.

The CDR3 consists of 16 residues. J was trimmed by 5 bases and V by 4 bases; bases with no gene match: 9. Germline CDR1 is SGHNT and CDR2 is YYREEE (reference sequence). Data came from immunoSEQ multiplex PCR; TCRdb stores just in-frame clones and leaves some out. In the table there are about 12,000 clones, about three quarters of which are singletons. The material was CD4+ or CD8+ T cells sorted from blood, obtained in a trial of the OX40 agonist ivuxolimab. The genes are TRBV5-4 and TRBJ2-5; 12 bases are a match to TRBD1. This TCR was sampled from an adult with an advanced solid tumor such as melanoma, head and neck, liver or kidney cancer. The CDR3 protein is CASSGVGQGARETQYF. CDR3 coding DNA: TGTGCCAGCAGCGGGGTGGGACAGGGGGCGCGGGAGACCCAGTACTTC.